This T cell receptor beta chain was observed in a study of blood T cell repertoires in COVID-19. The CDR3 contains 15 residues. Germline loops: CDR1 PRHDT, CDR2 FYEKMQ (reference sequence). V lost 2 bases to trimming and J lost 5 bases, with 15 bases between them. Clinical history reported by participants formed the basis on which cohorts were assigned. Original processing methods: Amplification with reference gene primers provided the estimates of nucleated cell counts. The assay was immunoSEQ multiplex PCR, and TCRdb's table has in-frame clones only and misses some. From that table come the V and J calls and clone size; the DNA was used to work out D and trimming. In the table there are around 230,000 clones, roughly 77% of which are singletons.

The TCR sequence derives from a man between 35 and 55 years old who had recovered from COVID-19. The V and J genes are TRBV13 and TRBJ1-2; D remains unclear. The sample comprised PBMCs or T cells enriched from blood (not recorded which). CDR3 sequence (DNA): TGTGCCAGCAGCTTAAATTGGGCAGACCAATATGGCTACACCTTC. This translates into CASSLNWADQYGYTF.